The source of this T cell receptor (beta chain) is a study of yellow fever vaccine responses in identical twins. TCRdb used MiXCR to reprocess the RT-PCR reads, holding one entry per CDR3 protein. The data contain 18,000 or so distinct CDR3 sequences, just over 60% of them singletons. This CDR3 has 16 amino acids. V lost 4 bases to trimming and J lost 6 bases; unmatched junction nucleotides: 8. The germline gives CDR1 SGHVS, CDR2 FNYEAQ. The chain carries TRBV7-6 and TRBJ2-7, with 14 bases identical to TRBD2. The receptor was isolated from a woman younger than 30 who received the yellow fever vaccine. The input for sequencing was T cells from blood (PBMCs), unsorted or a sorted subset (not recorded which), taken before or after yellow fever vaccination (not recorded which). CDR3: CASSSTSGRAVGEQYF. Here the CDR3 DNA reads TGTGCCAGCAGCTCGACTAGCGGGAGGGCCGTCGGCGAGCAGTACTTC.